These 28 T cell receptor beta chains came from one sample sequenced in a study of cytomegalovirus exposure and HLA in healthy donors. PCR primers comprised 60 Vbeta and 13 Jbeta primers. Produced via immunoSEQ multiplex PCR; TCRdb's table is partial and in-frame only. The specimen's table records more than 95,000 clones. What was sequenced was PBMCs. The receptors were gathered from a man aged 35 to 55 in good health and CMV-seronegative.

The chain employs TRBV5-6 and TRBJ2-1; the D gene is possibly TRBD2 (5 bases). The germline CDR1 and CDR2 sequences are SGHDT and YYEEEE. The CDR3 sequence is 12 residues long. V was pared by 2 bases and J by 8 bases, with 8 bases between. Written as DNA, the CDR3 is TGTGCCAGCAGCTTCGGGGTCTATGAGCAGTTCTTC. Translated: CASSFGVYEQFF.

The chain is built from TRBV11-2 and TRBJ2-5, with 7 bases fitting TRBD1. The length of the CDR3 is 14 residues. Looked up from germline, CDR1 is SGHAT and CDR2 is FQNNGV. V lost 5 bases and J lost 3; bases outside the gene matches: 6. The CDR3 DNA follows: TGTGCCAGCAGCCATGGACAGGTTGAAGAGACCCAGTACTTC. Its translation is CASSHGQVEETQYF.

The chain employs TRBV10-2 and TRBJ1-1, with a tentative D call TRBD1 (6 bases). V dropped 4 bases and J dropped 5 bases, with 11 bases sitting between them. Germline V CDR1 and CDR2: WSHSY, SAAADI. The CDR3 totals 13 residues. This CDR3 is CASSGARGTEAFF. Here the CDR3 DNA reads TGCGCCAGCAGTGGGGCCAGGGGAACTGAAGCTTTCTTT.

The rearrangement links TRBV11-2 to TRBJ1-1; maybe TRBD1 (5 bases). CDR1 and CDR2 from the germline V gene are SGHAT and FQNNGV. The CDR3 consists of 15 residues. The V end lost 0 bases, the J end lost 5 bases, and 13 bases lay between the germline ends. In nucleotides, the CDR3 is TGTGCCAGCAGCTTAGATTGGGCAGGGCGAACTGAAGCTTTCTTT. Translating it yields CASSLDWAGRTEAFF. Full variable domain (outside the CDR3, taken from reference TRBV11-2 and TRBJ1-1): EAGVAQSPRYKIIEKRQSVAFWCNPISGHATLYWYQQILGQGPKLLIQFQNNGVVDDSQLPKDRFSAERLKGVDSTLKIQPAKLEDSAVYLCASSLDWAGRTEAFFGQGTRLTVV.

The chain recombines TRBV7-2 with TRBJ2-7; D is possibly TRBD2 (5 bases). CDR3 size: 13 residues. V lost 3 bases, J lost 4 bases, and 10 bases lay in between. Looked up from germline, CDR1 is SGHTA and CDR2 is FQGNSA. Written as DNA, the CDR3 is TGTGCCAGCAGCTTCCGGGAACTATACGAGCAGTACTTC. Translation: CASSFRELYEQYF.

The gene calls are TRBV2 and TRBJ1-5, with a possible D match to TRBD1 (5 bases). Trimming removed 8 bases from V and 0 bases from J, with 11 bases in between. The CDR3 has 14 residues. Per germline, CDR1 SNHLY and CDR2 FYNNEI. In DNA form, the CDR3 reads TGTGCCAGCTCGGGGGTTTATAGCAATCAGCCCCAGCATTTT. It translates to CASSGVYSNQPQHF.

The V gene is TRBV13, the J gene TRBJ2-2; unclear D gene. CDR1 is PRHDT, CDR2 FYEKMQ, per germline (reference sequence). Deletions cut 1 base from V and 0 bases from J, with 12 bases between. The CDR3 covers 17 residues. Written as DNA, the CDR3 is TGTGCCAGCAGCTTAGTGGGCACCTTCGCGAACACCGGGGAGCTGTTTTTT. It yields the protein CASSLVGTFANTGELFF.

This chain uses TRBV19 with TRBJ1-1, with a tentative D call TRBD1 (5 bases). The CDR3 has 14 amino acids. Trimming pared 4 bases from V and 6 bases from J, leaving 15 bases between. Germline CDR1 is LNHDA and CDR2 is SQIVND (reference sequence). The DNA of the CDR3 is TGTGCCAGTAGTAGGGGGGAAGGGAGGCCTGAAGCTTTCTTT. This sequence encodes CASSRGEGRPEAFF. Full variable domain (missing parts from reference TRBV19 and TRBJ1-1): DGGITQSPKYLFRKEGQNVTLSCEQNLNHDAMYWYRQDPGQGLRLIYYSQIVNDFQKGDIAEGYSVSREKKESFPLTVTSAQKNPTAFYLCASSRGEGRPEAFFGQGTRLTVV.

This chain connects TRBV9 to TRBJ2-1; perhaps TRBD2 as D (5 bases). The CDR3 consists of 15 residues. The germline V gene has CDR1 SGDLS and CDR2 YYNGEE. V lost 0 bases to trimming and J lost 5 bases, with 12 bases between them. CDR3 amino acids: CASSVGHRGHNEQFF. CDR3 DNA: TGTGCCAGCAGCGTAGGTCATAGAGGGCACAATGAGCAGTTCTTC.

The CDR3 reads CASSLAPGGTYEQYF. CDR3 in DNA: TGTGCCAGCAGCTTAGCCCCGGGAGGCACCTACGAGCAGTACTTC. The V call is TRBV11-2, the J call TRBJ2-7; 7 positions agree with TRBD2. Trimming at V came to 1 base and at J to 2 bases, leaving 5 bases not matched to a gene. CDR3 size: 15 residues. Germline V gene data show CDR1 as SGHAT and CDR2 as FQNNGV.

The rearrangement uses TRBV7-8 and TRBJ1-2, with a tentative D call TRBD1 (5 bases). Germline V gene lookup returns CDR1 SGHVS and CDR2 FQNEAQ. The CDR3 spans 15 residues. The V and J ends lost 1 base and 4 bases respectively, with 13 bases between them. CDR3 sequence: CASSLDMGGGYGYTF. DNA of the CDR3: TGTGCCAGCAGCTTAGACATGGGGGGAGGCTATGGCTACACCTTC.

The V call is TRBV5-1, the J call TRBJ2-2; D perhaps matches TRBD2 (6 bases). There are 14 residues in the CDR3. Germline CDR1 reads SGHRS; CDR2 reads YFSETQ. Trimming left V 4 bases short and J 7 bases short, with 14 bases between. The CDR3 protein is CASSPLADLGELFF. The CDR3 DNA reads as TGCGCCAGCAGCCCACTAGCCGATCTCGGGGAGCTGTTTTTT.

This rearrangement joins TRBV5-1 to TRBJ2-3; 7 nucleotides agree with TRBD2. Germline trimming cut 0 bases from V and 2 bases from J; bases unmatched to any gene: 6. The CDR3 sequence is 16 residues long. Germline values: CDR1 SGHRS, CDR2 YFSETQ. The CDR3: CASSLGVAGNTDTQYF. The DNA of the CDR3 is TGCGCCAGCAGCTTGGGGGTAGCGGGCAACACAGATACGCAGTATTTT.

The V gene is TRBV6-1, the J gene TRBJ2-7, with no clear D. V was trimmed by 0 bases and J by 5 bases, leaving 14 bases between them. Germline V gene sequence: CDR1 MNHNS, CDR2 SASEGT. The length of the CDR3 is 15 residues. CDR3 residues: CASSEAQVVGHEQYF. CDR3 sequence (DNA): TGTGCCAGCAGTGAAGCTCAGGTGGTGGGTCACGAGCAGTACTTC.

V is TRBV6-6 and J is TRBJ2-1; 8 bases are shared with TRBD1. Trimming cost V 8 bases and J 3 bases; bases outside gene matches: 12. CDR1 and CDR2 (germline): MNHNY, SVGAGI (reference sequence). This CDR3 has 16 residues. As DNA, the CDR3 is TGTGCCAGCGAACCGCGGACAGGGTCCTACTACAATGAGCAGTTCTTC. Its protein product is CASEPRTGSYYNEQFF.

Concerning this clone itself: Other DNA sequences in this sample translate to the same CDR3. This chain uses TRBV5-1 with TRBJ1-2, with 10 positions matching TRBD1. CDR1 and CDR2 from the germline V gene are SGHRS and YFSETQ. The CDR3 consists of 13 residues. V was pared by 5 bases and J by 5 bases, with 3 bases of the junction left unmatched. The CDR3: CASSRDRGYGYTF. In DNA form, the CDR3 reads TGCGCCAGCAGTCGGGACAGGGGTTATGGCTACACCTTC.

CDR3: CASSSTVTNTGELFF. CDR3 coding DNA: TGCGCCAGCAGCTCGACAGTGACGAACACCGGGGAGCTGTTTTTT. The gene calls are TRBV4-3 and TRBJ2-2; possibly TRBD1 for D (5 bases). CDR3 size: 15 residues. Trimming left V 5 bases short and J 0 bases short, with 10 bases between. Germline CDR1 and CDR2: LGHNA and YSLEER.

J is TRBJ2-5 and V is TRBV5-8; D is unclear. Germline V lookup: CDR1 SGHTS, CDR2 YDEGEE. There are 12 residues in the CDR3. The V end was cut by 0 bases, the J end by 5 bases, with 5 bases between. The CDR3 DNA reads TGTGCCAGCAGCTTGGTAGTGGAGACCCAGTACTTC. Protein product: CASSLVVETQYF.

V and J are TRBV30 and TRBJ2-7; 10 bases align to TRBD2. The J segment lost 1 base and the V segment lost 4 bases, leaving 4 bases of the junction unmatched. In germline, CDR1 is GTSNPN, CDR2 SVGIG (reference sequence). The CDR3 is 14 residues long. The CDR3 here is CAWTRTSGSYEQYF. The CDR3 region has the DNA TGTGCCTGGACAAGGACTAGCGGATCCTACGAGCAGTACTTC.

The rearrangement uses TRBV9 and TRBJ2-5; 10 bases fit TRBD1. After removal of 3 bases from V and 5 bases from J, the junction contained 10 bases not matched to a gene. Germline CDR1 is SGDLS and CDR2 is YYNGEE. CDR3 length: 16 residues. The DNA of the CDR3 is TGTGCCAGCAGCGACCGGGACAGGGGTATAGGGGAGACCCAGTACTTC. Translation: CASSDRDRGIGETQYF.

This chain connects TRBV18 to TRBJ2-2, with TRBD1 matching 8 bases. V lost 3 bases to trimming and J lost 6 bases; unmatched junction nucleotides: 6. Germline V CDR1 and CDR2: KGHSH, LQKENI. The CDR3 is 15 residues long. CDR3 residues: CASSPGDRKAGELFF. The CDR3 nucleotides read TGTGCCAGCTCACCTGGGGACAGGAAGGCCGGGGAGCTGTTTTTT. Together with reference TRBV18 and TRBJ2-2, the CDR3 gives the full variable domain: NAGVMQNPRHLVRRRGQEARLRCSPMKGHSHVYWYRQLPEEGLKFMVYLQKENIIDESGMPKERFSAEFPKEGPSILRIQQVVRGDSAAYFCASSPGDRKAGELFFGEGSRLTVL.

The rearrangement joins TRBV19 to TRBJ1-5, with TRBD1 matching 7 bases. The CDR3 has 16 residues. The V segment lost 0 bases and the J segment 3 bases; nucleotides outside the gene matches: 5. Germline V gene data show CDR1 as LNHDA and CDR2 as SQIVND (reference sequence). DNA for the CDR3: TGTGCCAGTAGTATAGACGCAGGGGGTACCAATCAGCCCCAGCATTTT. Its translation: CASSIDAGGTNQPQHF.

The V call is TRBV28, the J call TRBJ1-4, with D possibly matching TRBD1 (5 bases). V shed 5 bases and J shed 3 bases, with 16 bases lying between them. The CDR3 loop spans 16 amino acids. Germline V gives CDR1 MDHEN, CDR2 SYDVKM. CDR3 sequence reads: CASSQVDSYPNEKLFF. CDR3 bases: TGTGCCAGCAGTCAAGTTGACAGTTACCCTAATGAAAAACTGTTTTTT.

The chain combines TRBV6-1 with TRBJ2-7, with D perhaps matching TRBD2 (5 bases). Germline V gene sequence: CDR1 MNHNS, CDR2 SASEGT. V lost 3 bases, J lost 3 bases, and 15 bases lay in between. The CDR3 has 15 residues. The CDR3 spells CASSEADYGDYEQYF. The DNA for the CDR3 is TGTGCCAGCAGTGAGGCCGACTACGGTGACTACGAGCAGTACTTC.

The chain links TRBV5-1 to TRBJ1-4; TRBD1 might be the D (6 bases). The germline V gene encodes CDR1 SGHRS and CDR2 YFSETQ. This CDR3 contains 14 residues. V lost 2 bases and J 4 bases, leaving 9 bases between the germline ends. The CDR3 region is CASSFQGSNEKLFF. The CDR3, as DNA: TGCGCCAGCAGCTTTCAGGGGAGTAATGAAAAACTGTTTTTT. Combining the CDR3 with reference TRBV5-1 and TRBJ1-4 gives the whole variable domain KAGVTQTPRYLIKTRGQQVTLSCSPISGHRSVSWYQQTPGQGLQFLFEYFSETQRNKGNFPGRFSGRQFSNSRSEMNVSTLELGDSALYLCASSFQGSNEKLFFGSGTQLSVL.

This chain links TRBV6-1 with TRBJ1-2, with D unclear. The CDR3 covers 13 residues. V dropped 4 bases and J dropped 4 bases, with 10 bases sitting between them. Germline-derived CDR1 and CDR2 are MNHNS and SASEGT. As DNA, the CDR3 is TGTGCCAGCAGTGTCCTGTGGAGCTATGGCTACACCTTC. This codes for CASSVLWSYGYTF.

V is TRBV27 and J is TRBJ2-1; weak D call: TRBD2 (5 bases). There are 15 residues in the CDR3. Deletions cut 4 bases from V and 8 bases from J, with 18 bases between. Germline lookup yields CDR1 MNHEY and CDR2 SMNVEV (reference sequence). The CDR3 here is CASSSPGNYVDEQFF. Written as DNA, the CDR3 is TGTGCCAGCAGTTCCCCCGGGAACTACGTCGATGAGCAGTTCTTC.

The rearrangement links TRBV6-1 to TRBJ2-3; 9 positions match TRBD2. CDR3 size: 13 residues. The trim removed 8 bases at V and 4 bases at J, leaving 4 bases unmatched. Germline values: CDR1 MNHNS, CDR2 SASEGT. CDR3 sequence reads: CASGTSLADTQYF. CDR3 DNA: TGTGCCAGCGGGACTAGCTTGGCAGATACGCAGTATTTT.